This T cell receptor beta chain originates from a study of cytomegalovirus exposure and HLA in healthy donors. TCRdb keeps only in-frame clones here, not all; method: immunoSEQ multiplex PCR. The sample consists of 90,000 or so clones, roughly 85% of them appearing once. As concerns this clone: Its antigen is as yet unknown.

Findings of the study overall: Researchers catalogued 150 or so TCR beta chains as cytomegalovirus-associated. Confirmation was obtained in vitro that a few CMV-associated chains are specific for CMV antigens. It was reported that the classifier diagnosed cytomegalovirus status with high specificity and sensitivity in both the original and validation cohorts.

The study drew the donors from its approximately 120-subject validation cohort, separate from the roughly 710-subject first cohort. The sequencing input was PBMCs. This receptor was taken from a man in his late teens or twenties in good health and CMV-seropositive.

In DNA form, the CDR3 reads TGTGCCAGCATTCCCGACACCTATAGCAATCAGCCCCAGCATTTT. Translated, it gives CASIPDTYSNQPQHF. The chain couples TRBV6-1 to TRBJ1-5; no definite D call. Trimming pared 7 bases from V and 0 bases from J, leaving 13 bases between. The germline V gene has CDR1 MNHNS and CDR2 SASEGT. The CDR3 spans 15 residues.